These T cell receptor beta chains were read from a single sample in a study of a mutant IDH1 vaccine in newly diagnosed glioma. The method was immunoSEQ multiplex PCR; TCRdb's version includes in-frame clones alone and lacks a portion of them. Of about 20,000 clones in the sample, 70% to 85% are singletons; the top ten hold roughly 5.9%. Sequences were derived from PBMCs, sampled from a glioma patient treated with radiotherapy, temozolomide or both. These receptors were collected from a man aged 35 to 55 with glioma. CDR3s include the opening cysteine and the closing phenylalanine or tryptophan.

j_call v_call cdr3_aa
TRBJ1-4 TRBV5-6 CASSRPKLRGSNEKLFF
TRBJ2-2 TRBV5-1 CASSLQGSTGELFF
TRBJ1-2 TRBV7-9 CASSSYGAMYGYTF
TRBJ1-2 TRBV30 CAWERAIDGYTF
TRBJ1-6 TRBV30 CAWRGTVFGESPLHF
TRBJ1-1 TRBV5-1 CASSSTGGGTEAFF
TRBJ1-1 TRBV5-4 CASSPDRVNTEAFF
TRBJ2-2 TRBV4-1 CASSQDSTAGELFF
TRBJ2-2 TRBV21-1 CASRLAGNTGELFF
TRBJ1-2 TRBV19 CASSKWNRDRKNYGYTF
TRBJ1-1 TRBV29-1 CSAVAQLNTEAFF
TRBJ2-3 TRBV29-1 CSVDPGGSTDTQYF
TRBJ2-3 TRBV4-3 CASSQDWREADTQYF
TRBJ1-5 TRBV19 CASSVKIPGQPQHF
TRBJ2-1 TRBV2 CASGQDRGYDNEQFF
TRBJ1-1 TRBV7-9 CASSTTGVVNTEAFF
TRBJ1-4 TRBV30 CAWSVFASLNEKLFF
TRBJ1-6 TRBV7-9 CASSGGGRASPLHF
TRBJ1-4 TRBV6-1 CASSRDRGPGEKLFF
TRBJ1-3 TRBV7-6 CASSTGTVARNTIYF
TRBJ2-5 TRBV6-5 CASSYSSGTQYF
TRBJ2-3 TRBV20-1 CSAPFRDTVLF
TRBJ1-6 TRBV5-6 CASSLVQGASYNSPLHF
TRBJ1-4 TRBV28 CASSPDRRLATNEKLFF
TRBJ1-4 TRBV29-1 CSASNGEKLFF
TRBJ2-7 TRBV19 CASSTLDRGRPYEQYF
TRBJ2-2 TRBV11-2 CATGDSFPGELFF
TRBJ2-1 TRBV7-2 CASSLVSTYQFF
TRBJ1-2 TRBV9 CASSVAGDFEGYTF